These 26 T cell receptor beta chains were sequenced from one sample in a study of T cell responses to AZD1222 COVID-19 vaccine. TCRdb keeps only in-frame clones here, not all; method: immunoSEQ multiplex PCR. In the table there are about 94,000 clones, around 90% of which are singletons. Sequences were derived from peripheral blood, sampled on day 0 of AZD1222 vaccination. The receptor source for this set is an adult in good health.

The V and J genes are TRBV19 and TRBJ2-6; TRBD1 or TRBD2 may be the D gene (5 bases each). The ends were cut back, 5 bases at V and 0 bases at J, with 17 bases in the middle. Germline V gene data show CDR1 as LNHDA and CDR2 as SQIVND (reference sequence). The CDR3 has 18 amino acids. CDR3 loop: CASSWDPPGASGANVLTF. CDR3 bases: TGTGCCAGTAGTTGGGACCCACCTGGAGCCTCTGGGGCCAACGTCCTGACTTTC.

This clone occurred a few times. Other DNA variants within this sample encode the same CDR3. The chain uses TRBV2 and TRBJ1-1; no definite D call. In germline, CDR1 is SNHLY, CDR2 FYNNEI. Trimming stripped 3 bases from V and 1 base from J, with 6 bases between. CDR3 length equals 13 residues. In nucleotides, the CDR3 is TGTGCCAGCAGTGATTGGGGGAACACTGAAGCTTTCTTT. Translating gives CASSDWGNTEAFF.

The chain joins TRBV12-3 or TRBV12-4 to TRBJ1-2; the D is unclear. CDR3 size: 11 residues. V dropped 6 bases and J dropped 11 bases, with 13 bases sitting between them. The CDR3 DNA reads TGTGCCAGCAGCCCGGGCCCTTATTACACCTTC. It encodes CASSPGPYYTF.

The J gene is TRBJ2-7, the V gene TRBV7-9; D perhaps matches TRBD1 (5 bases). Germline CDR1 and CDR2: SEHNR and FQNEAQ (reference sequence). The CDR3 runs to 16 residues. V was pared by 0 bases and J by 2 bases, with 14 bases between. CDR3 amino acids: CASSLALGAIAYEQYF. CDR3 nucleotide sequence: TGTGCCAGCAGCTTAGCCCTAGGGGCCATAGCCTACGAGCAGTACTTC. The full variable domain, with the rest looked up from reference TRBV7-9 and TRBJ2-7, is DTGVSQNPRHKITKRGQNVTFRCDPISEHNRLYWYRQTLGQGPEFLTYFQNEAQLEKSRLLSDRFSAERPKGSFSTLEIQRTEQGDSAMYLCASSLALGAIAYEQYFGPGTRLTVT.

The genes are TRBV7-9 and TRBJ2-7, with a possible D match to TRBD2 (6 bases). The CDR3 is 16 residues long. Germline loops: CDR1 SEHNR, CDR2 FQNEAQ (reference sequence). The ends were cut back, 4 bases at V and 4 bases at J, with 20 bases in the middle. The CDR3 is CASSSPVGAGTYEQYF. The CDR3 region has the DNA TGTGCCAGCAGCTCCCCGGTCGGGGCAGGGACTTACGAGCAGTACTTC. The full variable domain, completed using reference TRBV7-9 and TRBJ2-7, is DTGVSQNPRHKITKRGQNVTFRCDPISEHNRLYWYRQTLGQGPEFLTYFQNEAQLEKSRLLSDRFSAERPKGSFSTLEIQRTEQGDSAMYLCASSSPVGAGTYEQYFGPGTRLTVT.

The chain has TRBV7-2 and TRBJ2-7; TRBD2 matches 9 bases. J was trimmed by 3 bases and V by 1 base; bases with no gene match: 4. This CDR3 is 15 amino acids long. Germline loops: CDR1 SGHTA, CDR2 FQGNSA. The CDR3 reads CASSLGGSGGYEQYF. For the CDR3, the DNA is TGTGCCAGCAGCTTAGGGGGTAGCGGGGGCTACGAGCAGTACTTC.

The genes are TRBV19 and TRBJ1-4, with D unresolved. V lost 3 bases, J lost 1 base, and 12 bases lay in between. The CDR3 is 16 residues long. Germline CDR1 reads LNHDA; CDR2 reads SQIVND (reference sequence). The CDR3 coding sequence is TGTGCCAGTAGTATTGCCGAACGGCTAACTAATGAAAAACTGTTTTTT. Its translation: CASSIAERLTNEKLFF.

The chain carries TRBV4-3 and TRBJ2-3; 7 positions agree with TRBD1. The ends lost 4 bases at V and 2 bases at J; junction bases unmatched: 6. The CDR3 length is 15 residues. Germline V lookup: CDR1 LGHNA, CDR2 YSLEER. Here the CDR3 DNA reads TGCGCCAGCAGCCCCAGGGGGTCGGTCACAGATACGCAGTATTTT. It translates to CASSPRGSVTDTQYF.

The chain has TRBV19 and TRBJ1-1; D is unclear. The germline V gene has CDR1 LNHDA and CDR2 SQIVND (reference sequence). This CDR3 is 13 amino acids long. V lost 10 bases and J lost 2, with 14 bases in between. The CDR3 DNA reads TGTGCCACCAGCGGGAGGGCCAACACTGAAGCTTTCTTT. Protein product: CATSGRANTEAFF.

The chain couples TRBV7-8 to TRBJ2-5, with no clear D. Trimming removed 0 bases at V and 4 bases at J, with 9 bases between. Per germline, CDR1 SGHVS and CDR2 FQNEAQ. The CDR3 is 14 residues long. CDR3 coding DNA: TGTGCCAGCAGCTTAGCGCGCCCGAGAGAGACCCAGTACTTC. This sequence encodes CASSLARPRETQYF.

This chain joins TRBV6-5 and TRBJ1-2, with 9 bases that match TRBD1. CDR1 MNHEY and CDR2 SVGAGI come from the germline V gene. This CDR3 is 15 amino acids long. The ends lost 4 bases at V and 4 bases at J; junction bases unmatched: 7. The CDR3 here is CASSSLGTGLYGYTF. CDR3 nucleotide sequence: TGTGCCAGCAGTTCACTGGGGACAGGGCTCTATGGCTACACCTTC.

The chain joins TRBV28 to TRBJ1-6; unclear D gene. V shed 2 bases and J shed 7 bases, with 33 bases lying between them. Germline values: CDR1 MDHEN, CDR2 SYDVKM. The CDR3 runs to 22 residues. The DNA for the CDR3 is TGTGCCAGCAGTTTAGGACCGTCTGTTGGGCCCGAGGGTAGACTGAGGAATTCACCCCTCCACTTT. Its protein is CASSLGPSVGPEGRLRNSPLHF. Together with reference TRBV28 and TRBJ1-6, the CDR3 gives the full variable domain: DVKVTQSSRYLVKRTGEKVFLECVQDMDHENMFWYRQDPGLGLRLIYFSYDVKMKEKGDIPEGYSVSREKKERFSLILESASTNQTSMYLCASSLGPSVGPEGRLRNSPLHFGNGTRLTVT.

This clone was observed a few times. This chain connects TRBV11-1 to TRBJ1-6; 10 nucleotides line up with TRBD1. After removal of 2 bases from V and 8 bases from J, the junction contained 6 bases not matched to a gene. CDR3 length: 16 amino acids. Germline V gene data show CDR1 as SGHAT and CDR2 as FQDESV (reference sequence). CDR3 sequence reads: CASSLSWGQGYSPLHF. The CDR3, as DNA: TGTGCCAGCAGCTTAAGTTGGGGACAGGGGTATTCACCCCTCCACTTT.

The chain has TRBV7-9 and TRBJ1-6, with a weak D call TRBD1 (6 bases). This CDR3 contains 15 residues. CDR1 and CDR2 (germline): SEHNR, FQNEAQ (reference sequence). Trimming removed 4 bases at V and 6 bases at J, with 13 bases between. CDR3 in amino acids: CASSSLTGGNSPLHF. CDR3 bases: TGTGCCAGCAGCTCTCTGACAGGAGGTAATTCACCCCTCCACTTT.

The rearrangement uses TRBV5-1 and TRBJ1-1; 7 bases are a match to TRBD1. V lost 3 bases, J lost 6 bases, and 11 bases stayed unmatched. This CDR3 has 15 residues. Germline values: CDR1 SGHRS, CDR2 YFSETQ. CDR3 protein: CASSYHTGELAEAFF. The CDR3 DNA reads TGCGCCAGCAGCTACCATACAGGGGAGTTGGCTGAAGCTTTCTTT.

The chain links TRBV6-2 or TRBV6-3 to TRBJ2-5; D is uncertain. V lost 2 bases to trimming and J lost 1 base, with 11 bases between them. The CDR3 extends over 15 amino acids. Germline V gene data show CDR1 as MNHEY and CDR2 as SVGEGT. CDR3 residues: CASSYASAGQETQYF. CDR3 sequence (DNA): TGTGCCAGCAGTTACGCTTCGGCAGGCCAAGAGACCCAGTACTTC.

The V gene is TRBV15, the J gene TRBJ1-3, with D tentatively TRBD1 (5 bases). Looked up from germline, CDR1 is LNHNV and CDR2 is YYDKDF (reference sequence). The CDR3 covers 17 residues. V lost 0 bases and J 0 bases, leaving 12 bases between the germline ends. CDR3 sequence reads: CATSREVGRYSGNTIYF. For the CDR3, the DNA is TGTGCCACCAGCAGAGAGGTGGGGCGGTACTCTGGAAACACCATATATTTT.

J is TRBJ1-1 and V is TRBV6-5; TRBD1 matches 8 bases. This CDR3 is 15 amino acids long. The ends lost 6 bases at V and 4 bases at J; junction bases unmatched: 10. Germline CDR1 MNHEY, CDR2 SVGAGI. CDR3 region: CASSKSTGGGTEAFF. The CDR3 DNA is TGTGCCAGCAGCAAAAGCACAGGGGGGGGCACTGAAGCTTTCTTT.

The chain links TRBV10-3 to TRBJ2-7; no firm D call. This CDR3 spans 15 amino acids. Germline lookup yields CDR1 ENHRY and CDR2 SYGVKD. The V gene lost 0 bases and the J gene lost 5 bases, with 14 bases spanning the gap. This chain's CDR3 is CAISESTRSSNEQYF. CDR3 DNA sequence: TGTGCCATCAGTGAGTCGACTCGAAGCAGCAACGAGCAGTACTTC.

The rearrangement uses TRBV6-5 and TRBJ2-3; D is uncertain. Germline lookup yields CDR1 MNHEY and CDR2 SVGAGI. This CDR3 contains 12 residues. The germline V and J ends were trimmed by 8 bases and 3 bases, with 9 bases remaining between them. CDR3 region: CASDGDTDTQYF. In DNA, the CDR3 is TGTGCCAGCGACGGAGATACAGATACGCAGTATTTT.

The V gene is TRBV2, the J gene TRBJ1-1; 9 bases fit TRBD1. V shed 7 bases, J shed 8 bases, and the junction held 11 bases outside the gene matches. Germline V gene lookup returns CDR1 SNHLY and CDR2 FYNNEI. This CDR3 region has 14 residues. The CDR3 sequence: CASMGTGSYREAFF. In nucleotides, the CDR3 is TGTGCCAGCATGGGGACAGGGAGTTATAGAGAAGCTTTCTTT.

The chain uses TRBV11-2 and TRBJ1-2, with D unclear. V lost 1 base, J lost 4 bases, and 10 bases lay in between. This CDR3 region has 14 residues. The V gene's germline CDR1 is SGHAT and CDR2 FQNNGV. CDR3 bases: TGTGCCAGCAGCTTAGTGGCGGAACTCTATGGCTACACCTTC. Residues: CASSLVAELYGYTF.

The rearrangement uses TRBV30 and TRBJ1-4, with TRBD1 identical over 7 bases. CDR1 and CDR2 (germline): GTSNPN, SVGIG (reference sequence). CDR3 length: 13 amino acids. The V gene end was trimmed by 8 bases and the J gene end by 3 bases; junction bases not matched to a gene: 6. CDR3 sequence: CAAGTASNEKLFF. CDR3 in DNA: TGTGCCGCCGGGACAGCTTCTAATGAAAAACTGTTTTTT.

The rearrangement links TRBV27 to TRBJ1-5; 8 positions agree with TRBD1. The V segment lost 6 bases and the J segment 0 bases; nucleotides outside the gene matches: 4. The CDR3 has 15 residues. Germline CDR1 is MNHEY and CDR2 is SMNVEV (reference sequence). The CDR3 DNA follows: TGTGCCAGCAGGGACAGGGTTTATAGCAATCAGCCCCAGCATTTT. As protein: CASRDRVYSNQPQHF.

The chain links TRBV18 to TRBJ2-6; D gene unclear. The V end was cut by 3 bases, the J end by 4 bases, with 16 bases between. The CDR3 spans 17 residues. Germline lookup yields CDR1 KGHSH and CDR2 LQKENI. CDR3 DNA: TGTGCCAGCTCACCCACCGGTGCCCTCGGAGGGGCCAACGTCCTGACTTTC. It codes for CASSPTGALGGANVLTF.

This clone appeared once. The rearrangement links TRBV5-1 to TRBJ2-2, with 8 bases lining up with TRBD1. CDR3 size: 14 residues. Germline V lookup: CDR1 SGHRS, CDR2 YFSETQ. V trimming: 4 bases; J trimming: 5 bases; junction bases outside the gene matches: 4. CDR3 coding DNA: TGCGCCAGCAGCCGACAGGGGTTAACCGGGGAGCTGTTTTTT. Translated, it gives CASSRQGLTGELFF.